This T cell receptor beta chain was observed in a study of blood T cell repertoires in COVID-19. Study-wide context: Acute and convalescent COVID-19 samples came from the United States, Italy and Spain. The cDNA or gDNA used as material had been derived from T cells, B-cell-depleted T cells, or PBMCs.

In the study's own analysis: Amplifying reference gene primers gave estimates of nucleated cell counts. Profiling relied on immunoSEQ multiplex PCR, and the TCRdb table lists in-frame clones only, not all of them. That table furnishes V, J and clone size, whereas the DNA furnished D and trimming. The sample holds 45,000 or so clones, about nine tenths seen once. V was pared by 5 bases and J by 5 bases, with 11 bases of the junction left unmatched. CDR3 size: 15 residues. Germline V gives CDR1 SGHTA, CDR2 FQGTGA. Input material: peripheral blood. The sequence derives from a human donor in a cohort sampled during active COVID-19. This chain uses TRBV7-3 with TRBJ1-2; the match to TRBD1 covers 7 bases. Here the CDR3 reads CASSPGTGQTYGYTF. CDR3 bases: TGTGCCAGCAGCCCTGGAACGGGACAGACTTATGGCTACACCTTC.